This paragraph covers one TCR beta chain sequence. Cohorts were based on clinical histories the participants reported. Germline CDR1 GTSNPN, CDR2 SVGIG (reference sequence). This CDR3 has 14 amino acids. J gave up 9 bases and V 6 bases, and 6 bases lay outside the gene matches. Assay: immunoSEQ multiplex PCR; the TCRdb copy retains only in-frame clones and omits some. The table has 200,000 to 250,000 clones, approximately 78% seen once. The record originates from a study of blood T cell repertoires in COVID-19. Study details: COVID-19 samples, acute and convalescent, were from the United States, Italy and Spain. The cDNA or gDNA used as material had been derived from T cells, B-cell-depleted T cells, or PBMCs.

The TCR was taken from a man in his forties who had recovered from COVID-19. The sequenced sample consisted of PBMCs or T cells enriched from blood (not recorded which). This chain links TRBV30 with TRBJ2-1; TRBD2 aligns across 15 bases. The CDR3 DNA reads TGTGCCTGCCGGACTAGCGGGAGGGCCGGTGAGCAGTTCTTC. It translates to CACRTSGRAGEQFF.